This is a list of T cell receptor beta chains from one sample in a study of blood T cell repertoires in COVID-19. Generated by immunoSEQ multiplex PCR, the TCRdb table keeps only in-frame clones and is missing some. The profile shows tens of thousands of clones, about 86% of them singletons. Sequenced sample: peripheral blood. Source of these receptors: a man aged 70-80 years with active COVID-19. The CDR3 runs from the conserved cysteine through the conserved F or W. The D gene is left open where the match is weak. Size is stated for part of the rows, as once, few or many counts, or as a class when the clone is expanded.

d_call j_call v_call clone_size cdr3_nt cdr3_aa
- TRBJ2-7 TRBV7-9 - TGTGCCAGCAGCTACGGGACTTACGAGCAGTACTTC CASSYGTYEQYF
- TRBJ2-5 TRBV29-1 - TGCAGCGTGCGCAGGGCTACCGACCAAGAGACCCAGTACTTC CSVRRATDQETQYF
- TRBJ2-7 TRBV7-9 - TGTGCCAGCAGCTTAGGTGGGCCTACGGCTCGGGAGCAGTACTTC CASSLGGPTAREQYF
- TRBJ2-3 TRBV6-5 - TGTGCCAGCAGTTGGGGGGCGGGGGCTGGCACAGATACGCAGTATTTT CASSWGAGAGTDTQYF
TRBD2 TRBJ2-3 TRBV4-3 - TGCGCCAGCAGCCAAGAACTCGCGGGGGGAACAGATACGCAGTATTTT CASSQELAGGTDTQYF
TRBD1 TRBJ1-1 TRBV12-3/TRBV12-4 - TGTGCCAGCAGTTCAGGGGGTCGCCTATTGTTCTTT CASSSGGRLLFF
- TRBJ1-6 TRBV7-3 - TGTGCCAGCAGCTTAATGGGGGCCCCGGATTCACCCCTCCACTTT CASSLMGAPDSPLHF
TRBD2 TRBJ2-1 TRBV7-6 - TGTGCCAGCAGCTTAGTTAGCGGGGGGGCCGGTGGGCAGTTCTTC CASSLVSGGAGGQFF
- TRBJ1-4 TRBV6-5 - TGTGCCAGCAGACTGACAGCACCTAATGAAAAACTGTTTTTT CASRLTAPNEKLFF
TRBD1 TRBJ1-2 TRBV9 few TGTGCCAGCAGCCCCCGGACAGGGGGGTATGGCTACACCTTC CASSPRTGGYGYTF
TRBD1 TRBJ2-7 TRBV5-6 - TGTGCCAGCAGCCCCGGGACAGGGGCCTACGAGCAGTACTTC CASSPGTGAYEQYF
- TRBJ2-1 TRBV7-8 - TGTGCCAGCAGCTTAGCGAGACTAACTGAGCAGTTCTTC CASSLARLTEQFF
TRBD1 TRBJ1-4 TRBV5-1 - TGCGCCAGCAGCTTGGCCGGGACAGGGGGGAATGAAAAACTGTTTTTT CASSLAGTGGNEKLFF
TRBD2 TRBJ2-7 TRBV29-1 - TGCAGCGTTGAGGGGAGGGGTCAGGAGCAGTACTTC CSVEGRGQEQYF
TRBD1 TRBJ1-6 TRBV28 - TGTGCCAGCAGAATTGGGCCTAACCGGGACAGTTATAATTCACCCCTCCACTTT CASRIGPNRDSYNSPLHF
- TRBJ2-3 TRBV7-2 - TGTGCCAGCAGCTCCCCGGACAGACGGGATACGCAGTATTTT CASSSPDRRDTQYF
- TRBJ1-1 TRBV7-9 - TGTGCCAGCAGCATCAGGGAGGCCACTGAAGCTTTCTTT CASSIREATEAFF
TRBD2 TRBJ2-1 TRBV11-1 once TGTGCCAGCAGCTTAAACCTAGCGGGCCACAATGAGCAGTTCTTC CASSLNLAGHNEQFF
- TRBJ1-1 TRBV6-4 once TGTGCCAGCAGTGAGAGGTATATGGACACTGAAGCTTTCTTT CASSERYMDTEAFF
- TRBJ2-1 TRBV7-2 few TGTGCCAGCAGCTTAAGGGCAAGAGGGTACAATGAGCAGTTCTTC CASSLRARGYNEQFF
- TRBJ1-1 TRBV6-2/TRBV6-3 - TGTGCCAGCAGTGGACAGTCGAACACTGAAGCTTTCTTT CASSGQSNTEAFF
- TRBJ2-2 TRBV29-1 - TGCAGCGGCAGGGTTTCCACGACCGGGGAGCTGTTTTTT CSGRVSTTGELFF
- TRBJ1-3 TRBV5-4 few TGTGCCAGCAGGCCGGGGTTAGGAAACACCATATATTTT CASRPGLGNTIYF
TRBD1 TRBJ1-1 TRBV18 - TGTGCCAGCTCTACCACACGACAGGGGCACACTGAAGCTTTCTTT CASSTTRQGHTEAFF
TRBD1 TRBJ2-5 TRBV5-1 - TGCGCCAGCAGCTTGGGTGCGCAGGGGGCAGGAGAGACCCAGTACTTC CASSLGAQGAGETQYF
TRBD1 TRBJ2-7 TRBV9 - TGTGCCAGCAGCCCACCCGGGACAGGATGGGGCGAGCAGTACTTC CASSPPGTGWGEQYF
- TRBJ1-3 TRBV7-9 - TGTGCCAGCAGCTTTTCCAACTCTGGAAACACCATATATTTT CASSFSNSGNTIYF
TRBD1 TRBJ1-6 TRBV2 - TGTGCCAGCAGGGGCGAGGGACAGGGTCGATCACCCCTCCACTTT CASRGEGQGRSPLHF
- TRBJ1-1 TRBV6-2/TRBV6-3 - TGTGCCAGCAGTTACCAGCGGGGGAACACTGAAGCTTTCTTT CASSYQRGNTEAFF
TRBD1 TRBJ2-2 TRBV5-6 - TGTGCCAGCAGCTTTTTGTTCCAGGGGGCCACCGGGGAGCTGTTTTTT CASSFLFQGATGELFF
TRBD2 TRBJ2-2 TRBV4-1 - TGCGCCAGCAGCGATATGACTAGCAGGAACACCGGGGAGCTGTTTTTT CASSDMTSRNTGELFF
- TRBJ1-2 TRBV9 once TGTGCCAGCAGCGTAGGTGGACAGTATACCAACTATGGCTACACCTTC CASSVGGQYTNYGYTF
- TRBJ2-1 TRBV4-2 - TGTGCCAGCAGCCGAGGGGACACCTCGCAGGAGCAGTTCTTC CASSRGDTSQEQFF
TRBD1 TRBJ1-2 TRBV10-3 - TGTGCCATCAGTGACGGGACAGGGAACTATGGCTACACCTTC CAISDGTGNYGYTF
TRBD1 TRBJ2-1 TRBV19 - TGTGCCAGTAGTATAACCGGGACAGGGACCAATGAGCAGTTCTTC CASSITGTGTNEQFF
TRBD1 TRBJ1-2 TRBV5-4 - TGTGCCAGCAGCCCCCGACAGGGAAGAGGCTACACCTTC CASSPRQGRGYTF
- TRBJ1-1 TRBV18 - TGTGCCAGCTCACCCCCGGGACACCGCACAGGGAACACTGAAGCTTTCTTT CASSPPGHRTGNTEAFF
TRBD1 TRBJ1-1 TRBV6-2/TRBV6-3 - TGTGCCAGCAGTGACGGGACAGTATCTTTCTTT CASSDGTVSFF
- TRBJ1-6 TRBV19 - TGTGCCAGTAGTAACAGGCCGTTAGGCGCACCCCTCCACTTT CASSNRPLGAPLHF
TRBD2 TRBJ2-2 TRBV11-3 - TGTGCCAGCAGCCCCCAGCGGGACCCCAACACCGGGGAGCTGTTTTTT CASSPQRDPNTGELFF
TRBD2 TRBJ2-3 TRBV19 - TGTGCCAGTAGTCCCCCCACTGGCGGGGGGGCCACAGATACGCAGTATTTT CASSPPTGGGATDTQYF
- TRBJ2-7 TRBV11-3 - TGTGCCAGCAGCTTAGAGTCAGGGCACGAGCAGTACTTC CASSLESGHEQYF
TRBD2 TRBJ2-1 TRBV9 - TGTGCCAGCAGCGTGGGACTAGCGGGGGGCCCGCAGTTCTTC CASSVGLAGGPQFF
- TRBJ1-1 TRBV19 once TGTGCCAGTAGTATAGATCTACAGGTAGCTTTCTTT CASSIDLQVAFF
TRBD1 TRBJ1-2 TRBV18 few TGTGCCAGCTCACCGACGGGACAGGACTATGGCTACACCTTC CASSPTGQDYGYTF
TRBD2 TRBJ2-5 TRBV4-1 - TGCGCCAGCAGCCAAGTAGGGGAGGGCGAGACCCAGTACTTC CASSQVGEGETQYF
- TRBJ2-3 TRBV6-1 once TGTGCCAGCAGTGAGGGGGCCATCCTATATTTT CASSEGAILYF
TRBD1 TRBJ1-2 TRBV7-8 - TGTGCCAGCAGCTTGGCCACAGGGGGCGCAGAAGGCTACACCTTC CASSLATGGAEGYTF
- TRBJ2-7 TRBV5-6 - TGTGCCAGCAGCTTGTTAGCGGCCTACGAGCAGTACTTC CASSLLAAYEQYF
- TRBJ2-5 TRBV9 - TGTGCCAGCAGCGTAGCGGGGGTACTGGAGACCCAGTACTTC CASSVAGVLETQYF
- TRBJ2-1 TRBV11-2 - TGTGCCAGCAGCCCGAGGTGGGGGGGGCATGAGCAGTTCTTC CASSPRWGGHEQFF
- TRBJ2-2 TRBV2 once TGTGCCAGCAGTGAGACAGGCACCGGGGAGCTGTTTTTT CASSETGTGELFF
- TRBJ1-6 TRBV4-3 - TGCGCCAGCAGCCAAGTACAGGGAAATTCACCCCTCCACTTT CASSQVQGNSPLHF
TRBD1 TRBJ2-2 TRBV6-6 - TGTGCCAGCCTGACAGGGATCCCCGGGGAGCTGTTTTTT CASLTGIPGELFF
- TRBJ1-5 TRBV5-1 - TGCGCCAGCAGCTTGGCCAACGAGGGAGGTCAGCCCCAGCATTTT CASSLANEGGQPQHF
TRBD1 TRBJ1-5 TRBV7-2 - TGTGCCAGCAGCTCCCTGAGGGGGCAGGGGGCAGGCAATCAGCCCCAGCATTTT CASSSLRGQGAGNQPQHF
TRBD1 TRBJ2-7 TRBV30 - TGTGCCTGGATTGGGACAGGGAATACGGGCGAGCAGTACTTC CAWIGTGNTGEQYF
TRBD1 TRBJ2-1 TRBV2 - TGTGCCAGCGGGACAGTCGAATGGGATGAGCAGTTCTTC CASGTVEWDEQFF
- TRBJ2-3 TRBV5-6 - TGTGCCAGCAGCTTGAAGGGGGGGCCCTCGACGCAGTATTTT CASSLKGGPSTQYF